This is a list of T cell receptor beta chains from one sample in a study of somatic mutations in cytotoxic T cells in rheumatoid arthritis. Clones were read by immunoSEQ multiplex PCR, and TCRdb kept only the in-frame ones, dropping some. Among about 10,000 clones, 60% to 85% were seen once, and the ten largest hold about 20%. The sequencing sample was made of CD8+ T cells sorted from blood. These receptors came from a man aged 45-60 years in good health. CDR3s include the opening cysteine and the closing phenylalanine or tryptophan. Each record gives: J gene, CDR3 length, clone size, V gene, D gene, CDR3 protein, CDR3 DNA. A D gene is named only where the DNA matches it firmly. Part of the rows lack a size; the others show once, few, many or a class for expanded clones.

J gene: TRBJ1-4
CDR3 length: 15
clone size: few
V gene: TRBV7-8
D gene: -
CDR3 protein: CASSFGGLNNEKLFF
CDR3 DNA: TGTGCCAGCAGCTTCGGGGGACTTAATAATGAAAAACTGTTTTTT

J gene: TRBJ2-5
CDR3 length: 15
clone size: -
V gene: TRBV19
D gene: -
CDR3 protein: CASSSQLEVGETQYF
CDR3 DNA: TGTGCCAGTAGTAGCCAACTAGAGGTCGGAGAGACCCAGTACTTC

J gene: TRBJ2-2
CDR3 length: 15
clone size: -
V gene: TRBV4-1
D gene: TRBD1
CDR3 protein: CASSQYHRGAGELFF
CDR3 DNA: TGCGCCAGCAGCCAATACCACAGGGGCGCCGGGGAGCTGTTTTTT

J gene: TRBJ2-7
CDR3 length: 15
clone size: -
V gene: TRBV9
D gene: TRBD2
CDR3 protein: CASSFGGGPSYEQYF
CDR3 DNA: TGTGCCAGCAGCTTTGGCGGGGGGCCCTCCTACGAGCAGTACTTC

J gene: TRBJ1-1
CDR3 length: 11
clone size: -
V gene: TRBV28
D gene: -
CDR3 protein: CAGHRNTEAFF
CDR3 DNA: TGTGCCGGTCACAGGAACACTGAAGCTTTCTTT

J gene: TRBJ2-5
CDR3 length: 14
clone size: -
V gene: TRBV2
D gene: -
CDR3 protein: CASSEVGNRETQYF
CDR3 DNA: TGTGCCAGCAGTGAAGTCGGGAACAGAGAGACCCAGTACTTC

J gene: TRBJ2-5
CDR3 length: 15
clone size: -
V gene: TRBV28
D gene: TRBD2
CDR3 protein: CASSSERGPEETQYF
CDR3 DNA: TGTGCCAGCAGTTCAGAGCGGGGGCCTGAAGAGACCCAGTACTTC

J gene: TRBJ2-5
CDR3 length: 15
clone size: -
V gene: TRBV29-1
D gene: TRBD1
CDR3 protein: CSAKTRDRVGETQYF
CDR3 DNA: TGCAGCGCAAAAACTCGGGACAGGGTGGGCGAGACCCAGTACTTC

J gene: TRBJ1-5
CDR3 length: 12
clone size: -
V gene: TRBV4-2
D gene: -
CDR3 protein: CASSHQTGEQHF
CDR3 DNA: TGTGCCAGCAGCCACCAGACAGGAGAGCAGCATTTT

J gene: TRBJ1-2
CDR3 length: 12
clone size: once
V gene: TRBV2
D gene: -
CDR3 protein: CANTGQIYGYTF
CDR3 DNA: TGTGCCAACACTGGACAGATCTATGGCTACACCTTC

J gene: TRBJ1-6
CDR3 length: 15
clone size: -
V gene: TRBV27
D gene: TRBD1
CDR3 protein: CASRTGTGTLSPLHF
CDR3 DNA: TGTGCCAGCAGGACCGGGACAGGGACCCTTTCACCCCTCCACTTT

J gene: TRBJ2-3
CDR3 length: 16
clone size: -
V gene: TRBV7-9
D gene: -
CDR3 protein: CASSLRMAGSTDTQYF
CDR3 DNA: TGTGCCAGCAGCTTAAGGATGGCAGGGAGCACAGATACGCAGTATTTT

J gene: TRBJ1-5
CDR3 length: 16
clone size: once
V gene: TRBV11-3
D gene: -
CDR3 protein: CASSLGRMYSNQPQHF
CDR3 DNA: TGTGCCAGCAGCTTAGGCAGAATGTATAGCAATCAGCCCCAGCATTTT

J gene: TRBJ1-2
CDR3 length: 12
clone size: -
V gene: TRBV13
D gene: -
CDR3 protein: CASSAEVYGYTF
CDR3 DNA: TGTGCCAGCAGCGCAGAAGTCTATGGCTACACCTTC

J gene: TRBJ1-4
CDR3 length: 13
clone size: -
V gene: TRBV25-1
D gene: -
CDR3 protein: CASSPTENEKLFF
CDR3 DNA: TGTGCCAGCAGCCCCACGGAGAATGAAAAACTGTTTTTT

J gene: TRBJ2-1
CDR3 length: 11
clone size: -
V gene: TRBV27
D gene: -
CDR3 protein: CASRLNNEQFF
CDR3 DNA: TGTGCCAGCAGGCTAAACAATGAGCAGTTCTTC

J gene: TRBJ2-5
CDR3 length: 15
clone size: -
V gene: TRBV7-6
D gene: TRBD2
CDR3 protein: CASSFKLAGAETQYF
CDR3 DNA: TGTGCCAGCAGCTTCAAACTAGCGGGAGCAGAGACCCAGTACTTC

J gene: TRBJ1-3
CDR3 length: 13
clone size: few
V gene: TRBV4-3
D gene: -
CDR3 protein: CASSQEGGDTIYF
CDR3 DNA: TGCGCCAGCAGCCAAGAGGGAGGCGACACCATATATTTT

J gene: TRBJ2-1
CDR3 length: 16
clone size: -
V gene: TRBV19
D gene: TRBD2
CDR3 protein: CASRGLAGPSYNEQFF
CDR3 DNA: TGTGCCAGTAGGGGTCTAGCGGGCCCCTCCTACAATGAGCAGTTCTTC

J gene: TRBJ1-1
CDR3 length: 13
clone size: few
V gene: TRBV2
D gene: TRBD1
CDR3 protein: CASKQGANTEAFF
CDR3 DNA: TGTGCCAGCAAACAGGGGGCGAACACTGAAGCTTTCTTT

J gene: TRBJ2-3
CDR3 length: 17
clone size: -
V gene: TRBV30
D gene: TRBD2
CDR3 protein: CAWNAGPGLAVTDTQYF
CDR3 DNA: TGTGCCTGGAATGCTGGGCCGGGGCTAGCGGTAACAGATACGCAGTATTTT

J gene: TRBJ1-5
CDR3 length: 14
clone size: -
V gene: TRBV10-3
D gene: -
CDR3 protein: CAIRGSGARQPQHF
CDR3 DNA: TGTGCCATCAGGGGGTCAGGGGCGCGTCAGCCCCAGCATTTT

J gene: TRBJ2-2
CDR3 length: 15
clone size: few
V gene: TRBV7-3
D gene: TRBD2
CDR3 protein: CASSLRLAGAGELFF
CDR3 DNA: TGTGCCAGCAGCTTGAGACTAGCGGGGGCCGGGGAGCTGTTTTTT

J gene: TRBJ2-1
CDR3 length: 13
clone size: -
V gene: TRBV9
D gene: TRBD1
CDR3 protein: CASSVDRGNEQFF
CDR3 DNA: TGTGCCAGCAGCGTAGACAGGGGGAATGAGCAGTTCTTC

J gene: TRBJ1-2
CDR3 length: 14
clone size: -
V gene: TRBV27
D gene: -
CDR3 protein: CASSPTGTSYGYTF
CDR3 DNA: TGTGCCAGCAGTCCAACCGGGACATCCTATGGCTACACCTTC

J gene: TRBJ2-7
CDR3 length: 16
clone size: once
V gene: TRBV6-1
D gene: TRBD2
CDR3 protein: CASSEGGWGLSYEQYF
CDR3 DNA: TGTGCCAGCAGTGAAGGGGGGTGGGGACTAAGTTACGAGCAGTACTTC

J gene: TRBJ1-2
CDR3 length: 14
clone size: -
V gene: TRBV14
D gene: -
CDR3 protein: CASSQARGYYGYTF
CDR3 DNA: TGTGCCAGCAGCCAAGCGCGGGGATACTATGGCTACACCTTC

J gene: TRBJ2-7
CDR3 length: 15
clone size: few
V gene: TRBV6-5
D gene: TRBD1
CDR3 protein: CASSSPGQGSYEQYF
CDR3 DNA: TGTGCCAGCAGTTCTCCGGGACAGGGGTCCTACGAGCAGTACTTC

J gene: TRBJ2-1
CDR3 length: 15
clone size: -
V gene: TRBV7-3
D gene: TRBD1
CDR3 protein: CASSLGQGVYNEQFF
CDR3 DNA: TGTGCCAGCAGCTTGGGACAGGGGGTATACAATGAGCAGTTCTTC

J gene: TRBJ2-7
CDR3 length: 16
clone size: -
V gene: TRBV11-2
D gene: -
CDR3 protein: CASSLDRAGGTYEQYF
CDR3 DNA: TGTGCCAGCAGCTTAGATCGTGCAGGGGGGACCTACGAGCAGTACTTC

J gene: TRBJ2-1
CDR3 length: 18
clone size: -
V gene: TRBV5-1
D gene: TRBD2
CDR3 protein: CASSSNPGLVAPQDEQFF
CDR3 DNA: TGCGCCAGCAGCTCCAACCCGGGACTAGTGGCCCCACAGGATGAGCAGTTCTTC

J gene: TRBJ1-5
CDR3 length: 14
clone size: -
V gene: TRBV21-1
D gene: -
CDR3 protein: CASSIRLRNQPQHF
CDR3 DNA: TGTGCCAGCAGCATTCGACTGAGGAATCAGCCCCAGCATTTT

J gene: TRBJ2-2
CDR3 length: 19
clone size: -
V gene: TRBV9
D gene: -
CDR3 protein: CASSVDWMVRGPNTGELFF
CDR3 DNA: TGTGCCAGCAGCGTAGATTGGATGGTGCGGGGGCCCAACACCGGGGAGCTGTTTTTT

J gene: TRBJ2-7
CDR3 length: 16
clone size: -
V gene: TRBV1
D gene: -
CDR3 protein: CTSSQDREYSSYEQYF
CDR3 DNA: TGCACCAGCAGCCAAGATCGTGAATACAGCTCCTACGAGCAGTACTTC

J gene: TRBJ2-5
CDR3 length: 15
clone size: -
V gene: TRBV7-2
D gene: TRBD2
CDR3 protein: CASSLGGGLEETQYF
CDR3 DNA: TGTGCCAGCAGCTTAGGTGGGGGACTAGAGGAGACCCAGTACTTC

J gene: TRBJ2-4
CDR3 length: 15
clone size: -
V gene: TRBV27
D gene: TRBD1
CDR3 protein: CATSPRTGLGNIQYF
CDR3 DNA: TGTGCCACCTCACCTAGGACAGGGTTGGGGAACATTCAGTACTTC

J gene: TRBJ1-1
CDR3 length: 15
clone size: -
V gene: TRBV25-1
D gene: TRBD1
CDR3 protein: CASSEWTGMVTEAFF
CDR3 DNA: TGTGCCAGCAGTGAGTGGACAGGGATGGTCACTGAAGCTTTCTTT